These T cell receptor beta chains were read from a single sample in a study of blood T cell repertoires in COVID-19. Assay used: immunoSEQ multiplex PCR; TCRdb lists only in-frame clones, some missing. This repertoire shows about 130,000 clones, 90% found once; its top ten account for 3.5% to 5%. Material for sequencing was peripheral blood. The origin of the receptors is a man aged 55-75 years with COVID-19, enrolled during active disease. CDR3s include the opening cysteine and the closing phenylalanine or tryptophan. The order of the fields is J gene, D gene, clone size, V gene, CDR3 protein, CDR3 DNA. The D gene is left open where the match is weak. Size is stated for part of the rows, as once, few or many counts, or as a class when the clone is expanded.

j_gene: TRBJ2-1
d_gene: TRBD2
abundance: once
v_gene: TRBV16
CDR3aa: CASSQSGTGGPDEQFF
CDR3nt: TGTGCCAGCAGCCAATCCGGTACGGGAGGGCCCGATGAGCAGTTCTTC

j_gene: TRBJ2-1
d_gene: TRBD2
abundance: NA
v_gene: TRBV12-5
CDR3aa: CASGRGTLGLAGSNEQFF
CDR3nt: TGTGCTAGTGGACGCGGGACCCTGGGACTAGCGGGTTCCAATGAGCAGTTCTTC

j_gene: TRBJ2-2
d_gene: NA
abundance: NA
v_gene: TRBV7-3
CDR3aa: CASSPAGPTGELFF
CDR3nt: TGTGCCAGCTCACCAGCGGGTCCCACCGGGGAGCTGTTTTTT

j_gene: TRBJ2-7
d_gene: NA
abundance: NA
v_gene: TRBV11-3
CDR3aa: CASSSGSNSYEQYF
CDR3nt: TGTGCCAGCAGCTCCGGGTCCAATTCCTACGAGCAGTACTTC

j_gene: TRBJ2-3
d_gene: NA
abundance: NA
v_gene: TRBV19
CDR3aa: CASRGQGIDTQYF
CDR3nt: TGTGCCAGTAGAGGGCAGGGAATAGATACGCAGTATTTT

j_gene: TRBJ2-7
d_gene: NA
abundance: NA
v_gene: TRBV13
CDR3aa: CASTQAGLVYEQYF
CDR3nt: TGTGCCAGCACTCAGGCCGGTCTCGTTTACGAGCAGTACTTC

j_gene: TRBJ2-3
d_gene: NA
abundance: NA
v_gene: TRBV7-2
CDR3aa: CASSLDGASTDTQYF
CDR3nt: TGTGCCAGCAGCTTAGATGGGGCTAGCACAGATACGCAGTATTTT

j_gene: TRBJ2-5
d_gene: NA
abundance: NA
v_gene: TRBV5-1
CDR3aa: CASQKDRQETQYF
CDR3nt: TGCGCCAGCCAAAAAGACAGACAAGAGACCCAGTACTTC

j_gene: TRBJ2-1
d_gene: TRBD2
abundance: once
v_gene: TRBV19
CDR3aa: CASSRTSGRSSYNEQFF
CDR3nt: TGTGCCAGTAGTAGGACTAGCGGGAGGAGCTCCTACAATGAGCAGTTCTTC

j_gene: TRBJ1-5
d_gene: TRBD1
abundance: NA
v_gene: TRBV28
CDR3aa: CASSFGLGDRVIQPQHF
CDR3nt: TGTGCCAGCAGTTTCGGGCTTGGGGACAGGGTAATTCAGCCCCAGCATTTT

j_gene: TRBJ2-7
d_gene: NA
abundance: NA
v_gene: TRBV27
CDR3aa: CASSLGFGGYEQYF
CDR3nt: TGTGCCAGCAGCCTAGGCTTTGGCGGATACGAGCAGTACTTC

j_gene: TRBJ1-2
d_gene: TRBD1
abundance: NA
v_gene: TRBV12-3/TRBV12-4
CDR3aa: CASRPLDRDGYTF
CDR3nt: TGTGCCAGCAGACCCCTGGACAGGGATGGCTACACCTTC

j_gene: TRBJ2-2
d_gene: TRBD2
abundance: NA
v_gene: TRBV11-2
CDR3aa: CASTFSGRANTGELFF
CDR3nt: TGTGCCAGCACTTTTAGCGGGAGGGCCAACACCGGGGAGCTGTTTTTT

j_gene: TRBJ1-1
d_gene: NA
abundance: NA
v_gene: TRBV7-3
CDR3aa: CASSSWTAMNTEAFF
CDR3nt: TGTGCCAGCAGCTCATGGACAGCAATGAACACTGAAGCTTTCTTT

j_gene: TRBJ1-2
d_gene: TRBD1
abundance: NA
v_gene: TRBV19
CDR3aa: CASSHFGTGTAGNYGYTF
CDR3nt: TGTGCCAGTAGTCATTTTGGCACAGGGACAGCAGGGAACTATGGCTACACCTTC

j_gene: TRBJ2-3
d_gene: TRBD2
abundance: NA
v_gene: TRBV5-1
CDR3aa: CASSSQTSSDTQYF
CDR3nt: TGCGCCAGCAGCTCCCAGACTAGCTCTGATACGCAGTATTTT

j_gene: TRBJ2-3
d_gene: NA
abundance: NA
v_gene: TRBV28
CDR3aa: CASSFPDSSTDTQYF
CDR3nt: TGTGCCAGCAGTTTCCCAGATTCTAGCACAGATACGCAGTATTTT

j_gene: TRBJ1-4
d_gene: TRBD1
abundance: NA
v_gene: TRBV29-1
CDR3aa: CSVERPGQSNEKLFF
CDR3nt: TGCAGCGTTGAAAGGCCGGGACAGTCTAATGAAAAACTGTTTTTT

j_gene: TRBJ2-7
d_gene: NA
abundance: NA
v_gene: TRBV5-6
CDR3aa: CASSTGGVFHDPMDYEQYF
CDR3nt: TGTGCCAGCAGCACCGGAGGGGTGTTCCACGACCCGATGGATTACGAGCAGTACTTC

j_gene: TRBJ1-2
d_gene: TRBD1
abundance: NA
v_gene: TRBV30
CDR3aa: CAWSAQDRGLGYTF
CDR3nt: TGTGCCTGGAGTGCCCAGGACAGGGGGCTTGGCTACACCTTC

j_gene: TRBJ2-1
d_gene: TRBD2
abundance: NA
v_gene: TRBV6-5
CDR3aa: CASSYRGLAGGDEQFF
CDR3nt: TGTGCCAGCAGTTACCGCGGACTAGCGGGCGGGGATGAGCAGTTCTTC

j_gene: TRBJ1-4
d_gene: NA
abundance: NA
v_gene: TRBV6-6
CDR3aa: CASSYSPQSSEKLFF
CDR3nt: TGTGCCAGCAGTTACTCTCCGCAGTCTTCTGAAAAACTGTTTTTT

j_gene: TRBJ2-7
d_gene: TRBD1
abundance: NA
v_gene: TRBV7-2
CDR3aa: CASSLVQGAYEQYF
CDR3nt: TGTGCCAGCAGCTTAGTACAGGGGGCCTACGAGCAGTACTTC

j_gene: TRBJ1-1
d_gene: NA
abundance: NA
v_gene: TRBV28
CDR3aa: CASSPPGGRTEAFF
CDR3nt: TGTGCCAGCTCTCCCCCCGGGGGGCGTACTGAAGCTTTCTTT

j_gene: TRBJ2-1
d_gene: NA
abundance: NA
v_gene: TRBV7-2
CDR3aa: CASSLGGSGRYNEQFF
CDR3nt: TGTGCCAGCAGCTTAGGGGGTAGCGGACGCTACAATGAGCAGTTCTTC

j_gene: TRBJ2-1
d_gene: NA
abundance: NA
v_gene: TRBV7-2
CDR3aa: CASSLESGNNEQFF
CDR3nt: TGTGCCAGCAGCTTAGAATCAGGGAACAATGAGCAGTTCTTC

j_gene: TRBJ1-1
d_gene: NA
abundance: NA
v_gene: TRBV5-1
CDR3aa: CASSLRGLDTEAFF
CDR3nt: TGCGCCAGCAGCTTGAGGGGATTGGATACTGAAGCTTTCTTT

j_gene: TRBJ2-2
d_gene: NA
abundance: NA
v_gene: TRBV7-2
CDR3aa: CASSRYRNTGELFF
CDR3nt: TGTGCCAGCAGCCGCTATAGAAACACCGGGGAGCTGTTTTTT

j_gene: TRBJ1-1
d_gene: TRBD1
abundance: NA
v_gene: TRBV12-3/TRBV12-4
CDR3aa: CASSRQGGTEAFF
CDR3nt: TGTGCCAGCAGTAGACAGGGGGGAACTGAAGCTTTCTTT

j_gene: TRBJ2-3
d_gene: NA
abundance: NA
v_gene: TRBV28
CDR3aa: CASSREVTVGTQYF
CDR3nt: TGTGCCAGCAGTAGGGAGGTCACCGTCGGTACGCAGTATTTT

j_gene: TRBJ1-1
d_gene: TRBD1
abundance: NA
v_gene: TRBV19
CDR3aa: CASSPSGQGAGTEAFF
CDR3nt: TGTGCCAGTAGTCCCTCGGGGCAGGGGGCGGGCACTGAAGCTTTCTTT

j_gene: TRBJ2-7
d_gene: TRBD1
abundance: NA
v_gene: TRBV6-1
CDR3aa: CASSVKQGVISYEQYF
CDR3nt: TGTGCCAGCAGTGTCAAACAGGGGGTTATCTCCTACGAGCAGTACTTC

j_gene: TRBJ1-3
d_gene: TRBD1
abundance: NA
v_gene: TRBV7-2
CDR3aa: CASRSGTAGNTIYF
CDR3nt: TGTGCCAGCAGATCCGGGACAGCGGGAAACACCATATATTTT

j_gene: TRBJ1-1
d_gene: TRBD1
abundance: NA
v_gene: TRBV10-3
CDR3aa: CAISDPGQDLPAFF
CDR3nt: TGTGCCATCAGTGATCCGGGACAGGACCTTCCAGCTTTCTTT

j_gene: TRBJ1-1
d_gene: NA
abundance: NA
v_gene: TRBV29-1
CDR3aa: CSVDRENTEAFF
CDR3nt: TGCAGCGTTGACAGGGAAAACACTGAAGCTTTCTTT

j_gene: TRBJ1-2
d_gene: NA
abundance: NA
v_gene: TRBV5-4
CDR3aa: CASSPTDRLEYGYTF
CDR3nt: TGTGCCAGCAGCCCCACCGATAGATTAGAGTATGGCTACACCTTC

j_gene: TRBJ2-1
d_gene: NA
abundance: NA
v_gene: TRBV7-8
CDR3aa: CASSLAGRGNEQFF
CDR3nt: TGTGCCAGCAGCTTAGCGGGGCGGGGCAATGAGCAGTTCTTC

j_gene: TRBJ1-1
d_gene: TRBD1
abundance: NA
v_gene: TRBV11-3
CDR3aa: CASLRDRDTEAFF
CDR3nt: TGTGCCAGCTTACGGGACAGGGACACTGAAGCTTTCTTT

j_gene: TRBJ2-3
d_gene: NA
abundance: NA
v_gene: TRBV6-2/TRBV6-3
CDR3aa: CASSYLPTRSGTDTQYF
CDR3nt: TGTGCCAGCAGTTACTTACCGACTAGAAGTGGCACAGATACGCAGTATTTT

j_gene: TRBJ2-3
d_gene: TRBD2
abundance: NA
v_gene: TRBV25-1
CDR3aa: CASSDMVAGGADTQYF
CDR3nt: TGTGCCAGCAGTGATATGGTGGCGGGAGGCGCAGATACGCAGTATTTT

j_gene: TRBJ2-7
d_gene: NA
abundance: NA
v_gene: TRBV6-5
CDR3aa: CASSYDRTYEQYF
CDR3nt: TGTGCCAGCAGTTACGACAGGACCTACGAGCAGTACTTC

j_gene: TRBJ2-5
d_gene: NA
abundance: NA
v_gene: TRBV5-4
CDR3aa: CASSQTDQETQYF
CDR3nt: TGTGCCAGCAGCCAGACAGACCAAGAGACCCAGTACTTC

j_gene: TRBJ2-7
d_gene: TRBD1
abundance: NA
v_gene: TRBV30
CDR3aa: CAWSAKTGLGRSYEQYF
CDR3nt: TGTGCCTGGAGTGCTAAGACAGGGTTGGGTCGCTCCTACGAGCAGTACTTC

j_gene: TRBJ2-5
d_gene: NA
abundance: few
v_gene: TRBV14
CDR3aa: CASSQDLGSETQYF
CDR3nt: TGTGCCAGCAGCCAAGATTTGGGGAGCGAGACCCAGTACTTC

j_gene: TRBJ1-2
d_gene: NA
abundance: NA
v_gene: TRBV24-1
CDR3aa: CATSVSGVDGYTF
CDR3nt: TGTGCCACCAGTGTATCAGGGGTGGATGGCTACACCTTC

j_gene: TRBJ1-1
d_gene: NA
abundance: NA
v_gene: TRBV4-2
CDR3aa: CASSQDRNREEAFF
CDR3nt: TGTGCCAGCAGCCAAGATAGAAACAGGGAAGAAGCTTTCTTT

j_gene: TRBJ1-3
d_gene: TRBD1
abundance: once
v_gene: TRBV5-1
CDR3aa: CASSPGDGTGSGNTIYF
CDR3nt: TGCGCCAGCAGCCCGGGCGACGGGACAGGGTCTGGAAACACCATATATTTT

j_gene: TRBJ2-7
d_gene: NA
abundance: NA
v_gene: TRBV7-9
CDR3aa: CASSLAEEQYF
CDR3nt: TGTGCCAGCAGCCTCGCGGAAGAGCAGTACTTC

j_gene: TRBJ1-2
d_gene: TRBD1
abundance: NA
v_gene: TRBV6-6
CDR3aa: CASTNGQAAYGYTF
CDR3nt: TGTGCCAGCACAAACGGACAGGCCGCCTATGGCTACACCTTC

j_gene: TRBJ2-2
d_gene: TRBD1
abundance: NA
v_gene: TRBV30
CDR3aa: CAWSLDRGKAGELFF
CDR3nt: TGTGCCTGGAGTCTGGACAGGGGGAAGGCCGGGGAGCTGTTTTTT

j_gene: TRBJ1-1
d_gene: TRBD1
abundance: few
v_gene: TRBV27
CDR3aa: CASSAETGVSVAFF
CDR3nt: TGTGCCAGCAGTGCAGAGACAGGGGTTAGCGTAGCTTTCTTT

j_gene: TRBJ2-7
d_gene: TRBD2
abundance: NA
v_gene: TRBV27
CDR3aa: CASSILAGGSEQYF
CDR3nt: TGTGCCAGCAGTATCCTAGCGGGAGGGAGCGAGCAGTACTTC

j_gene: TRBJ2-7
d_gene: NA
abundance: NA
v_gene: TRBV4-1
CDR3aa: CASSQAGPHYEQYF
CDR3nt: TGCGCCAGCAGCCAAGCGGGTCCTCATTACGAGCAGTACTTC

j_gene: TRBJ1-4
d_gene: NA
abundance: NA
v_gene: TRBV4-2
CDR3aa: CASSQNTATNEKLFF
CDR3nt: TGTGCCAGCAGCCAGAACACAGCAACTAATGAAAAACTGTTTTTT

j_gene: TRBJ2-3
d_gene: TRBD2
abundance: NA
v_gene: TRBV6-5
CDR3aa: CASSRTSGNTDTQYF
CDR3nt: TGTGCCAGCAGTCGGACTAGCGGGAACACAGATACGCAGTATTTT

j_gene: TRBJ1-5
d_gene: NA
abundance: NA
v_gene: TRBV19
CDR3aa: CASKRAGAGQPKHF
CDR3nt: TGTGCCAGTAAACGAGCAGGGGCGGGTCAGCCCAAACATTTT

j_gene: TRBJ2-1
d_gene: TRBD2
abundance: NA
v_gene: TRBV2
CDR3aa: CASMRLAGVGNEQFF
CDR3nt: TGTGCCAGCATGAGACTAGCGGGAGTGGGTAATGAGCAGTTCTTC

j_gene: TRBJ1-2
d_gene: NA
abundance: NA
v_gene: TRBV30
CDR3aa: CAWWLRGENYGYTF
CDR3nt: TGTGCCTGGTGGCTCAGGGGTGAGAACTATGGCTACACCTTC

j_gene: TRBJ2-1
d_gene: NA
abundance: NA
v_gene: TRBV27
CDR3aa: CASSLFDEQFF
CDR3nt: TGTGCCAGCAGTCTGTTTGATGAGCAGTTCTTC